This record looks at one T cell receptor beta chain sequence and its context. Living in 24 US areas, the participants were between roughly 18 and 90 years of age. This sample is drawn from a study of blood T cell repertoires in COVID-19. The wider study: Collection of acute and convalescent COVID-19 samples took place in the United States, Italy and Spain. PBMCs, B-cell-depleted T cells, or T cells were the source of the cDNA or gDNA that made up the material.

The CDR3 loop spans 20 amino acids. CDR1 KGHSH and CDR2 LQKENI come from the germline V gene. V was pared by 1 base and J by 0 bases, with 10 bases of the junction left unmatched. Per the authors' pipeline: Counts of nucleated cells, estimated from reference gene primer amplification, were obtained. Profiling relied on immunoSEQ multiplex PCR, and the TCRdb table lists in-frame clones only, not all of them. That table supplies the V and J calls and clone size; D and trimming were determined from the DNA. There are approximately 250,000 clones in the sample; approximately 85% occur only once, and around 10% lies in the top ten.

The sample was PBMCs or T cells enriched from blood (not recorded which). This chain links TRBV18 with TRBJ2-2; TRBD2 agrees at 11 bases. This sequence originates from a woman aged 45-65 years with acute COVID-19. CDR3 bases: TGTGCCAGCTCACCACTTAAGGGACTAGCGGATTTAGCGAACACCGGGGAGCTGTTTTTT. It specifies CASSPLKGLADLANTGELFF.